Presented here are 8 T cell receptor beta chains from one specimen sequenced in a study of T-cell memory formation after mild COVID-19. TCRdb re-derived calls from the 5' RACE reads in MiXCR, one entry per CDR3 protein. The table has 300,000 to 400,000 distinct CDR3 sequences, 15% seen once. Sequencing was carried out using PBMCs or a T cell subset sorted from them (not recorded which). The receptors derive from a man between 18 and 29 years old who had mild COVID-19 (a few samples of this study predate the infection). Cell type and time point are not known.

This clonotype was counted a few times. The CDR3 nucleotides are TGCGCCAGCAGCTTGGGGGACGCCTATGGCTACACCTTC. Amino acids: CASSLGDAYGYTF. V and J are TRBV5-1 and TRBJ1-2, with a tentative D call TRBD1 (5 bases). Trimming took off 0 bases at V and 4 bases at J, with 7 bases between the two ends. The CDR3 spans 13 residues. Germline V CDR1 and CDR2: SGHRS, YFSETQ.

The chain combines TRBV7-2 with TRBJ1-2; no firm D call. The CDR3 runs 14 residues. V lost 3 bases and J 3 bases, leaving 11 bases between the germline ends. In germline, CDR1 is SGHTA, CDR2 FQGNSA. The CDR3 region is CASSFPRPDYGYTF. The CDR3 DNA reads TGTGCCAGCAGCTTTCCCAGGCCCGACTATGGCTACACCTTC.

This clonotype was seen a few times. The chain joins TRBV28 to TRBJ2-3; TRBD1 aligns across 9 bases. Germline V gene sequence: CDR1 MDHEN, CDR2 SYDVKM. The CDR3 spans 17 residues. The V segment lost 2 bases and the J segment 1 base; nucleotides outside the gene matches: 7. The CDR3 nucleotides are TGTGCCAGCAGTTTAGGGACAGGGATTGTTGGCACAGATACGCAGTATTTT. Its translation: CASSLGTGIVGTDTQYF.

This clonotype has only a few counts. V usage is TRBV7-6 and J usage is TRBJ1-2; D remains unclear. Germline assignment: CDR1 SGHVS and CDR2 FNYEAQ. V lost 5 bases to trimming and J lost 6 bases, with 13 bases between them. This CDR3 spans 13 amino acids. CDR3 bases: TGTGCCAGCAGCCCTCAGCCGGGGAATGGCTACACCTTC. Translated, it gives CASSPQPGNGYTF.

V is TRBV7-9 and J is TRBJ1-2; 8 bases agree with TRBD1. This CDR3 is built from 14 residues. The V and J ends lost 6 bases and 2 bases, in that order; junction bases with no gene match: 5. Looked up from germline, CDR1 is SEHNR and CDR2 is FQNEAQ (reference sequence). The CDR3: CASRWTGTNYGYTF. The CDR3 nucleotides read TGTGCCAGCAGATGGACAGGGACCAACTATGGCTACACCTTC.

V is TRBV5-1 and J is TRBJ1-1; a weak D match, TRBD1 (6 bases). V was shortened by 0 bases and J by 2 bases, with 14 bases between the two germline ends. Germline CDR1 and CDR2: SGHRS and YFSETQ. The CDR3 runs to 16 residues. In DNA, the CDR3 is TGCGCCAGCAGCTTGGTTTCGTGGGGGGCCAACACTGAAGCTTTCTTT. Translating it yields CASSLVSWGANTEAFF.

The chain recombines TRBV2 with TRBJ1-4; a weak D match, TRBD1 (5 bases). Trimming stripped 1 base from V and 16 bases from J, with 16 bases between. Germline CDR1 SNHLY, CDR2 FYNNEI. The CDR3 runs 13 residues. The CDR3 sequence is CASSEGTPDSKFF. The CDR3 bases are TGTGCCAGCAGTGAAGGGACACCTGACTCGAAGTTTTTT. Variable domain in full (rest from reference TRBV2 and TRBJ1-4): EPEVTQTPSHQVTQMGQEVILRCVPISNHLYFYWYRQILGQKVEFLVSFYNNEISEKSEIFDDQFSVERPDGSNFTLKIRSTKLEDSAMYFCASSEGTPDSKFFGSGTQLSVL.

The chain uses TRBV18 and TRBJ2-7, with D maybe TRBD2 (6 bases). Per the germline V gene, CDR1 is KGHSH and CDR2 is LQKENI. The CDR3 spans 13 residues. Trimming took 6 bases from V and 6 from J, leaving 15 bases between them. CDR3 in amino acids: CASSQSSGVEQYV. The CDR3 region has the DNA TGTGCCAGCTCCCAAAGCTCGGGGGTCGAGCAGTACGTC.